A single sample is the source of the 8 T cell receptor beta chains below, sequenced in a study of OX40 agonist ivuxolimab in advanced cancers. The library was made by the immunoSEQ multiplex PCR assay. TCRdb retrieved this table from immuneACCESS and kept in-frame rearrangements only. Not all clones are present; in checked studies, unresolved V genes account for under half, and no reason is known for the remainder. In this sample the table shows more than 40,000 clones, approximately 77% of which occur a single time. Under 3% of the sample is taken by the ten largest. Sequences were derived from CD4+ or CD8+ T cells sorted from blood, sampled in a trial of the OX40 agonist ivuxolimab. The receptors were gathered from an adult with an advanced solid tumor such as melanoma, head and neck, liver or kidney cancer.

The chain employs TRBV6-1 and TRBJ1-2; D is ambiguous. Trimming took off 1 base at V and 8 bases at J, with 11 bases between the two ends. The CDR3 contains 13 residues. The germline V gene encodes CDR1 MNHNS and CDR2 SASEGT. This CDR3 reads CASSEVQSIGYTF. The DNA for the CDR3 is TGTGCCAGCAGTGAAGTCCAAAGCATAGGCTACACCTTC.

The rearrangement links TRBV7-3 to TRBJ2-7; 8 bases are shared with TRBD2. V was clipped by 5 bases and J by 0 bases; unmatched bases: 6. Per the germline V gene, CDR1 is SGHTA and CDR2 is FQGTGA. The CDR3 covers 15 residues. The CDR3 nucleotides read TGTGCCAGCAGCCCAGGGACTAGAGTCTCCTACGAGCAGTACTTC. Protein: CASSPGTRVSYEQYF.

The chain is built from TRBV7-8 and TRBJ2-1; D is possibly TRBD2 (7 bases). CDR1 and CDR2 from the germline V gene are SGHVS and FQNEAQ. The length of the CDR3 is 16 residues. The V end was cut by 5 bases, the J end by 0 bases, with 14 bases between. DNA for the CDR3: TGTGCCAGCAGCAAGGGGGGGCAGGGCTCCTACAATGAGCAGTTCTTC. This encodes CASSKGGQGSYNEQFF.

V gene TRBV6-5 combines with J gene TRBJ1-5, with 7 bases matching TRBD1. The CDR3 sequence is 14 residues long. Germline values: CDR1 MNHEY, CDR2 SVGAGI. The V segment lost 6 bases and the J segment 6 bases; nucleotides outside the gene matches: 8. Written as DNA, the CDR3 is TGTGCCAGCAGGTCAGGACAGGTGGGTCAGCCCCAGCATTTT. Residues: CASRSGQVGQPQHF.

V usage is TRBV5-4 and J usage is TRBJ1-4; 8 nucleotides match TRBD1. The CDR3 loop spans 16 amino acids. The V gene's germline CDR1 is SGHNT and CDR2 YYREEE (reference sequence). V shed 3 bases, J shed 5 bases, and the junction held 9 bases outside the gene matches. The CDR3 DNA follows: TGTGCCAGCAGCTCAAGACAGGGGAAGGGGAATGAAAAACTGTTTTTT. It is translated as CASSSRQGKGNEKLFF. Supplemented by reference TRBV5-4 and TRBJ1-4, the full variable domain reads ETGVTQSPTHLIKTRGQQVTLRCSSQSGHNTVSWYQQALGQGPQFIFQYYREEENGRGNFPPRFSGLQFPNYSSELNVNALELDDSALYLCASSSRQGKGNEKLFFGSGTQLSVL.

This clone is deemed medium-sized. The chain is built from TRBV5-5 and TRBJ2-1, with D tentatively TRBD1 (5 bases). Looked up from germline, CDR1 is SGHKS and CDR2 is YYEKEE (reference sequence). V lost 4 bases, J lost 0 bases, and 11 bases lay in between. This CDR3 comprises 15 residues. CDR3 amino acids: CASSLRTSSYNEQFF. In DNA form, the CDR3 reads TGTGCCAGCAGCCTCAGGACAAGCTCCTACAATGAGCAGTTCTTC.

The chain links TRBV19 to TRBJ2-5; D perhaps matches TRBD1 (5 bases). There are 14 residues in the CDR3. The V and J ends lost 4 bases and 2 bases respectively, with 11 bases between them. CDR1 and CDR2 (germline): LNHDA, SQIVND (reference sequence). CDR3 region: CASSSWGPQETQYF. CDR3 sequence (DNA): TGTGCCAGTAGTAGCTGGGGCCCTCAAGAGACCCAGTACTTC.

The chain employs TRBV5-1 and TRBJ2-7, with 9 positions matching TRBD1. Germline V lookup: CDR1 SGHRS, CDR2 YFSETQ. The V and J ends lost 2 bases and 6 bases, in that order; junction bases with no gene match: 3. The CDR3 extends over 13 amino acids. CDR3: CASSFGTGIEQYF. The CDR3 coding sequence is TGCGCCAGCAGCTTTGGGACAGGGATCGAGCAGTACTTC.